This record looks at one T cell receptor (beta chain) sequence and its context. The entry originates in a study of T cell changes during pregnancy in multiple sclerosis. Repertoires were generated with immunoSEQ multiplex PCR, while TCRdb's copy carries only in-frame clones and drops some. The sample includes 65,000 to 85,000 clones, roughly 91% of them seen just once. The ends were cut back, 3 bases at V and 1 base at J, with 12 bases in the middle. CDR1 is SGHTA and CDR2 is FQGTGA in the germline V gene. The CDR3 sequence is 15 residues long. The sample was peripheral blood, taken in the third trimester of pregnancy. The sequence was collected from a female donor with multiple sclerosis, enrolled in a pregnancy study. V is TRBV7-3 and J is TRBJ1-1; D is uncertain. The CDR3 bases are TGTGCCAGCAGCTTCCTCAGGCGGGAGAACACTGAAGCTTTCTTT. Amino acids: CASSFLRRENTEAFF.